This entry describes one T cell receptor beta chain. This sample is part of a study of OX40 agonist ivuxolimab in advanced cancers. On the study more broadly: Patients got intravenous ivuxolimab at 0.01 to 10 mg/kg every 2 weeks.

The assay was immunoSEQ multiplex PCR, and TCRdb's table has in-frame clones only and misses some. The sample has 95,000 to 150,000 clones; 85% to 95% are singletons. The CDR3 is 15 residues long. V lost 6 bases, J lost 0 bases, and 12 bases lay in between. Germline values: CDR1 MNHNY, CDR2 SVGAGI (reference sequence). V gene TRBV6-6 combines with J gene TRBJ2-1, with D uncertain. The material was CD4+ or CD8+ T cells sorted from blood, obtained in a trial of the OX40 agonist ivuxolimab. This TCR derives from an adult with an advanced solid tumor such as melanoma, head and neck, liver or kidney cancer. CDR3 DNA: TGTGCCAGCAGCTCACACCCTTCCTCCTACAATGAGCAGTTCTTC. Translation gives CASSSHPSSYNEQFF.